Listed here are 32 T cell receptor beta chains from one sample, sequenced in a study of early T cells in non-severe SARS-CoV-2 infection. One entry per CDR3 protein results from TCRdb running MiXCR on the 5' RACE reads. The sample has about 21,000 distinct CDR3 sequences; 5.7% are singletons. Sequenced material: whole blood, taken at baseline. The receptors were gathered from an adult who was a healthcare worker with PCR-confirmed SARS-CoV-2 infection or an uninfected control (not recorded which).

The V call is TRBV30, the J call TRBJ1-4; D ambiguous. The CDR3 is 14 residues long. The V end was cut by 3 bases, the J end by 7 bases, with 15 bases between. CDR1 and CDR2 from the germline V gene are GTSNPN and SVGIG (reference sequence). The CDR3 nucleotides read TGTGCCTGGAGCCCCCCTTCCTGGGCTGAAAAACTGTTTTTT. Encoded protein: CAWSPPSWAEKLFF.

This clonotype was seen many times. The chain employs TRBV7-6 and TRBJ1-6; unclear D gene. CDR1 and CDR2 (germline): SGHVS, FNYEAQ. The CDR3 spans 15 residues. V lost 2 bases, J lost 7 bases, and 12 bases lay in between. Written as DNA, the CDR3 is TGTGCCAGCAGCTTAATCAGCATGGAGAATTCACCCCTCCACTTT. It yields the protein CASSLISMENSPLHF.

The chain employs TRBV12-3 or TRBV12-4 and TRBJ2-3; TRBD2 is a possible D gene (5 bases). This CDR3 contains 14 residues. The V gene lost 6 bases and the J gene lost 5 bases, with 15 bases spanning the gap. CDR3 residues: CASSSSSAGDTQYF. The CDR3 coding sequence is TGTGCCAGCAGCTCCTCATCGGCGGGAGATACGCAGTATTTT.

This clonotype came up many times. The chain employs TRBV2 and TRBJ2-1; maybe TRBD1 (5 bases). Germline lookup yields CDR1 SNHLY and CDR2 FYNNEI. Trimming removed 8 bases at V and 2 bases at J, with 16 bases between. CDR3 length: 15 residues. The CDR3: CASSRATATYNEQFF. Here the CDR3 DNA reads TGTGCCAGCTCCAGGGCGACCGCTACCTACAATGAGCAGTTCTTC.

The gene calls are TRBV20-1 and TRBJ1-4; maybe TRBD1 (6 bases). The CDR3 totals 15 residues. V lost 5 bases and J lost 5, with 18 bases in between. CDR1 is DFQATT, CDR2 SNEGSKA, per germline (reference sequence). The CDR3 here is CSAVQGGGGNEKLFF. As DNA, the CDR3 is TGCAGTGCTGTTCAGGGAGGGGGGGGAAATGAAAAACTGTTTTTT.

This clonotype was counted only a few times. The rearrangement links TRBV7-3 to TRBJ1-1, with 9 bases that match TRBD1. Per the germline V gene, CDR1 is SGHTA and CDR2 is FQGTGA. V dropped 5 bases and J dropped 5; count of bases not matched to a gene: 6. The CDR3 is made up of 14 amino acids. CDR3 protein: CASSDTGGRTEAFF. In nucleotides, the CDR3 is TGTGCCAGCAGCGATACAGGGGGCCGAACTGAAGCTTTCTTT.

This clonotype appeared many times. The V call is TRBV7-6, the J call TRBJ2-3, with D tentatively TRBD2 (5 bases). Trimming took off 7 bases at V and 1 base at J, with 12 bases between the two ends. Germline loops: CDR1 SGHVS, CDR2 FNYEAQ. The CDR3 contains 14 residues. The CDR3 DNA reads as TGTGCCAGCAACGAGCGGCTTGGCACAGATACGCAGTATTTT. It specifies CASNERLGTDTQYF.

This clonotype has more than one count but fewer than ten. The J gene is TRBJ2-3, the V gene TRBV7-2; D is possibly TRBD1 or TRBD2 (5 bases each). Germline CDR1 reads SGHTA; CDR2 reads FQGNSA. V lost 7 bases to trimming and J lost 4 bases, with 18 bases between them. The CDR3 covers 15 residues. The CDR3 reads CASILGARRADTQYF. The DNA for the CDR3 is TGTGCCAGCATCCTCGGGGCCCGTAGGGCAGATACGCAGTATTTT. Full variable domain (rest looked up from reference TRBV7-2 and TRBJ2-3): GAGVSQSPSNKVTEKGKDVELRCDPISGHTALYWYRQSLGQGLEFLIYFQGNSAPDKSGLPSDRFSAERTGGSVSTLTIQRTQQEDSAVYLCASILGARRADTQYFGPGTRLTVL.

This clonotype has just a few counts. This chain uses TRBV30 with TRBJ1-6; TRBD1 is a possible D gene (5 bases). The CDR3 contains 15 residues. The germline gives CDR1 GTSNPN, CDR2 SVGIG (reference sequence). Deletions cut 5 bases from V and 3 bases from J, with 14 bases between. DNA of the CDR3: TGTGCCTGGCAGGGCAGGGACGGCTATAATTCACCCCTCCACTTT. Its translation is CAWQGRDGYNSPLHF.

The chain has TRBV20-1 and TRBJ2-5, with D unresolved. V gave up 5 bases and J gave up 2 bases, with 6 bases separating them. Germline lookup yields CDR1 DFQATT and CDR2 SNEGSKA (reference sequence). The CDR3 has 11 amino acids. The CDR3 nucleotides are TGCAGTGCTCAACATCAAGAGACCCAGTACTTC. Translating it yields CSAQHQETQYF.

This clonotype was seen at least ten times. The rearrangement uses TRBV4-3 and TRBJ2-5; D possibly corresponds to TRBD2 (6 bases). Trimming removed 0 bases at V and 5 bases at J, with 13 bases between. The germline gives CDR1 LGHNA, CDR2 YSLEER. This CDR3 region has 15 residues. CDR3 region: CASSQDWGGTETQYF. In DNA, the CDR3 is TGCGCCAGCAGCCAAGATTGGGGAGGAACGGAGACCCAGTACTTC.

This clonotype was found a few times. The chain recombines TRBV29-1 with TRBJ2-3, with 8 positions matching TRBD2. V lost 5 bases and J lost 4; bases outside the gene matches: 14. Germline CDR1 SQVTM, CDR2 ANQGSEA. CDR3 length: 16 amino acids. CDR3 residues: CSVTPFAGGVADTQYF. The CDR3 bases are TGCAGCGTTACCCCCTTCGCGGGGGGAGTCGCAGATACGCAGTATTTT.

This clonotype rates as medium-sized. The gene calls are TRBV6-5 and TRBJ2-3; unclear D gene. The CDR3 is 14 amino acids. Germline CDR1 and CDR2: MNHEY and SVGAGI. V was trimmed by 5 bases and J by 0 bases, leaving 9 bases between them. The CDR3 region has the DNA TGTGCCAGCAGTATGGTTTCTAGCACAGATACGCAGTATTTT. Translated: CASSMVSSTDTQYF.

J is TRBJ2-3 and V is TRBV7-9, with D uncertain. V gave up 5 bases and J gave up 3 bases, with 3 bases separating them. Germline-derived CDR1 and CDR2 are SEHNR and FQNEAQ (reference sequence). This CDR3 region has 11 residues. The CDR3 nucleotides are TGTGCCAGCAGCCGGACAGATACGCAGTATTTT. It codes for CASSRTDTQYF.

V usage is TRBV19 and J usage is TRBJ2-7; 7 nucleotides line up with TRBD1. CDR1 and CDR2 from the germline V gene are LNHDA and SQIVND (reference sequence). This CDR3 spans 13 amino acids. The V segment lost 9 bases and the J segment 0 bases; nucleotides outside the gene matches: 5. The CDR3 loop reads CASRTGASYEQYF. DNA for the CDR3: TGTGCCAGCCGGACAGGCGCCTCCTACGAGCAGTACTTC.

This clonotype was seen at least ten times. The V and J genes are TRBV25-1 and TRBJ2-3, with TRBD1 matching over 11 bases. Germline V gene lookup returns CDR1 MGHDK and CDR2 SYGVNS. The V gene end was trimmed by 8 bases and the J gene end by 4 bases; junction bases not matched to a gene: 11. This CDR3 is 16 amino acids long. CDR3 in DNA: TGTGCCAGCTCTTGGACAGGGGGCTTGTCCCCAGATACGCAGTATTTT. Translating it yields CASSWTGGLSPDTQYF.

The chain links TRBV20-1 to TRBJ1-1, with 10 bases lining up with TRBD1. The CDR3 runs 15 residues. After removal of 5 bases from V and 5 bases from J, the junction contained 11 bases not matched to a gene. The V gene's germline CDR1 is DFQATT and CDR2 SNEGSKA (reference sequence). This CDR3 reads CSASAGTGVYTEAFF. In DNA, the CDR3 is TGCAGTGCTTCGGCCGGGACAGGGGTTTATACTGAAGCTTTCTTT.

This clonotype was detected a few times. The gene calls are TRBV7-8 and TRBJ2-3, with 10 bases identical to TRBD1. CDR1 and CDR2 (germline): SGHVS, FQNEAQ. This CDR3 region has 16 residues. With V trimmed by 4 bases and J by 2 bases, 6 bases remained unmatched. The DNA of the CDR3 is TGTGCCAGCAGCTATCGGACAGGGGGAACCACAGATACGCAGTATTTT. As protein: CASSYRTGGTTDTQYF.

This clonotype was counted many times. The rearrangement links TRBV11-2 to TRBJ1-3, with a tentative D call TRBD1 (5 bases). The CDR3 runs 15 residues. V lost 4 bases and J 4 bases, leaving 14 bases between the germline ends. The germline gives CDR1 SGHAT, CDR2 FQNNGV. DNA of the CDR3: TGTGCCAGCAGCTCCGATGGGGGAGGAGGAAACACCATATATTTT. Encoded protein: CASSSDGGGGNTIYF.

The chain combines TRBV5-6 with TRBJ2-7, with 8 nucleotides matching TRBD1. The J segment lost 3 bases and the V segment lost 4 bases, leaving 6 bases of the junction unmatched. In germline, CDR1 is SGHDT, CDR2 YYEEEE. There are 14 residues in the CDR3. CDR3 coding DNA: TGTGCCAGCAGCGCACGGGACAGGAACTACGAGCAGTACTTC. Translating gives CASSARDRNYEQYF.

This chain connects TRBV10-3 to TRBJ2-1, with 8 bases aligning to TRBD1. The CDR3 runs 13 residues. V was pared by 9 bases and J by 10 bases, with 11 bases of the junction left unmatched. Germline values: CDR1 ENHRY, CDR2 SYGVKD. The CDR3 protein is CAIGTDRGEEQFF. CDR3 nucleotides: TGTGCCATTGGTACTGACAGGGGAGAAGAGCAGTTCTTC.

The V and J genes are TRBV24-1 and TRBJ1-1; 10 nucleotides agree with TRBD1. With V trimmed by 1 base and J by 6 bases, 1 base remained unmatched. The V gene's germline CDR1 is KGHDR and CDR2 SFDVKD. The CDR3 runs 14 residues. This CDR3 reads CATSDFGTGAEAFF. The DNA for the CDR3 is TGTGCCACCAGTGATTTCGGGACAGGGGCTGAAGCTTTCTTT.

This clonotype was picked up a small number of times. The chain carries TRBV9 and TRBJ2-2, with no clear D. Trimming shortened V by 0 bases and J by 7 bases, and 7 bases separated the two germline ends. There are 13 residues in the CDR3. Germline assignment: CDR1 SGDLS and CDR2 YYNGEE. This CDR3 is CASSVGVVGELFF. CDR3 DNA: TGTGCCAGCAGCGTAGGGGTTGTCGGGGAGCTGTTTTTT.

This clonotype was counted ten times or more. The chain is built from TRBV2 and TRBJ1-2; 9 positions match TRBD1. The CDR3 runs to 16 residues. Germline assignment: CDR1 SNHLY and CDR2 FYNNEI. Trimming cost V 7 bases and J 4 bases; bases outside gene matches: 13. This CDR3 is CASTQVGTGPSYGYTF. In DNA, the CDR3 is TGTGCCAGCACCCAGGTCGGGACAGGGCCCAGCTATGGCTACACCTTC.

This clonotype was seen ten or more times. The rearrangement joins TRBV20-1 to TRBJ1-1, with D perhaps matching TRBD1 (6 bases). V lost 4 bases, J lost 5 bases, and 17 bases lay in between. This CDR3 spans 14 amino acids. Germline CDR1 reads DFQATT; CDR2 reads SNEGSKA (reference sequence). DNA for the CDR3: TGCAGTGCTACCACACAGGGTTTAGGGACTGAAGCTTTCTTT. This codes for CSATTQGLGTEAFF.

This sequence joins TRBV4-1 and TRBJ2-4; D unclear. Germline V gene data show CDR1 as MGHRA and CDR2 as YSYEKL. This CDR3 comprises 13 residues. Trimming pared 0 bases from V and 8 bases from J, leaving 8 bases between. CDR3 DNA sequence: TGCGCCAGCAGCCAAGATCCCTTGGACATTCAGTACTTC. Translated: CASSQDPLDIQYF.

The V call is TRBV18, the J call TRBJ1-2; 8 bases line up with TRBD1. V lost 1 base to trimming and J lost 2 bases; unmatched junction nucleotides: 3. The CDR3 runs to 15 residues. The germline gives CDR1 KGHSH, CDR2 LQKENI. The CDR3 loop is CASSPRDRKNYGYTF. The CDR3 DNA reads as TGTGCCAGCTCACCACGGGACAGGAAAAACTATGGCTACACCTTC.

This clonotype was counted between two and nine times. The chain links TRBV19 to TRBJ2-3; either TRBD1 or TRBD2 may supply D (5 bases each). V lost 0 bases and J lost 1, with 14 bases in between. CDR3 length equals 17 residues. Looked up from germline, CDR1 is LNHDA and CDR2 is SQIVND (reference sequence). CDR3: CASSIDPGAGGTDTQYF. Here the CDR3 DNA reads TGTGCCAGTAGTATAGATCCCGGGGCGGGTGGCACAGATACGCAGTATTTT.

This clonotype was counted at least ten times. The genes are TRBV5-1 and TRBJ2-6, with D unclear. The germline CDR1 and CDR2 sequences are SGHRS and YFSETQ. The CDR3 contains 16 residues. Trimming cost V 2 bases and J 0 bases, with 9 bases left between them. The CDR3 loop is CASSLDGSSGANVLTF. The CDR3 DNA follows: TGCGCCAGCAGCTTAGACGGTAGCTCTGGGGCCAACGTCCTGACTTTC. The full variable domain, its missing parts supplied by reference TRBV5-1 and TRBJ2-6, is KAGVTQTPRYLIKTRGQQVTLSCSPISGHRSVSWYQQTPGQGLQFLFEYFSETQRNKGNFPGRFSGRQFSNSRSEMNVSTLELGDSALYLCASSLDGSSGANVLTFGAGSRLTVL.

This clonotype was seen only a few times. The chain has TRBV6-6 and TRBJ2-5; 10 positions match TRBD1. With 5 bases clipped from V and 5 bases from J, the junction kept 11 bases outside the gene matches. CDR1 and CDR2 (germline): MNHNY, SVGAGI (reference sequence). CDR3 length equals 16 residues. CDR3 sequence reads: CASSDGTGDPKETQYF. The CDR3 nucleotides are TGTGCCAGCAGTGACGGGACAGGGGACCCCAAGGAGACCCAGTACTTC.

This clonotype was found many times. The chain uses TRBV7-3 and TRBJ1-6; no definite D call. The CDR3 sequence is 13 residues long. V was shortened by 5 bases and J by 7 bases, with 9 bases between the two germline ends. Germline V CDR1 and CDR2: SGHTA, FQGTGA. Here the CDR3 reads CASSLSLNSPLHF. The CDR3 nucleotides are TGTGCCAGCAGCCTCTCTTTGAATTCACCCCTCCACTTT. The full variable domain, rest sourced from reference TRBV7-3 and TRBJ1-6, is GAGVSQTPSNKVTEKGKYVELRCDPISGHTALYWYRQSLGQGPEFLIYFQGTGAADDSGLPNDRFFAVRPEGSVSTLKIQRTERGDSAVYLCASSLSLNSPLHFGNGTRLTVT.

This clonotype is labeled as medium-sized (0.01 to 0.1%). The chain joins TRBV20-1 to TRBJ2-5; D may be TRBD2 (5 bases). V lost 3 bases to trimming and J lost 1 base, with 15 bases between them. In germline, CDR1 is DFQATT, CDR2 SNEGSKA (reference sequence). The CDR3 runs to 15 residues. CDR3 region: CSARPSVGVQETQYF. The CDR3 DNA reads as TGCAGTGCTAGGCCTTCGGTCGGGGTCCAAGAGACCCAGTACTTC.